What follows is one TCR beta chain and its context. What it recognizes is unknown. The data stem from a study of OX40 agonist ivuxolimab in advanced cancers. Assay: immunoSEQ multiplex PCR; the TCRdb copy retains only in-frame clones and omits some. The sample lists around 63,000 clones; roughly 87% were seen once. The CDR3 has 14 residues. Trimming shortened V by 6 bases and J by 0 bases, and 9 bases separated the two germline ends. Germline loops: CDR1 MNHNS, CDR2 SASEGT. Study-wide findings and caveats: CD8+ T cells averaged more expanded clones than CD4+.

The rearrangement links TRBV6-1 to TRBJ1-5, with no clear D. This TCR derives from an adult with an advanced solid tumor such as melanoma, head and neck, liver or kidney cancer. The sequencing used CD4+ or CD8+ T cells sorted from blood, collected in a trial of the OX40 agonist ivuxolimab. The CDR3 DNA reads TGTGCCAGCAGGAAGACGAATAGCAATCAGCCCCAGCATTTT. The encoded protein is CASRKTNSNQPQHF.